This TCR beta chain came from a study of T cell repertoires in cytomegalovirus infection (dated by TCRdb to between 2017 and 2020). For context, the study as a whole: Donor HLA type was relevant to the analysis, as public TCR beta signatures indicated carriage of CMV infection together with the matching HLA type. What the study reported, not specific to this receptor: Cumulative frequency of public TCR beta family members discriminated carriers of CMV infection plus the relevant HLA type in this cohort and an independent approximately 340-donor cohort. The ex vivo response was dominated by HLA-C-restricted CMV-specific TCR beta clonotypes, which also provided the single most frequent clonotype in two of eight donors.

Sequencer: Illumina HiSeq 1500. TCRdb reprocessed the public reads (quality trimming at Q25 with fastp, clone calling with MiXCR) and kept in-frame beta chains. Rows merge per CDR3 protein into single entries with the most common DNA and genes. In all, the sample holds hundreds of thousands of distinct CDR3 sequences, and around 11% of those were seen once. The leading ten clones occupy roughly 10% of the sample. This clonotype was detected many times. Its antigen is not yet known. Qualities for individual bases were not recorded, and no much larger clone is one base off. The CDR3 holds 15 amino acids from the cysteine to the phenylalanine. Just the 45-base CDR3 DNA is kept, in frame starting at base 1. V lost 2 bases and J lost 4 bases, and the count of bases not matched to a germline gene is 2. For CDR1 and CDR2, the germline V gene lists SGHTA and FQGTGA.

The clonotype comes from a human donor in good health (CMV status not recorded). Some clones in this sample may be carry-over from other donors' samples. Material: PBMCs. The rearranged chain carries TRBV7-3 and TRBJ2-2; 9 bases in the middle match TRBD2. The nucleotide sequence reads TGTGCCAGCAGCTTAGCGGGAGGGCTCACCGGGGAGCTGTTTTTT. This codes for CASSLAGGLTGELFF.